This T cell receptor (beta chain) came from a study of blood T cell repertoires in COVID-19. Overall study context: Spain, Italy and the United States supplied samples that represented acute and convalescent COVID-19. The analysed material was cDNA or gDNA that came from T cells, B-cell-depleted T cells, or PBMCs.

J gave up 4 bases and V 2 bases, and 3 bases lay outside the gene matches. There are 15 residues in the CDR3. Germline loops: CDR1 MNHEY, CDR2 SVGEGT. Original processing methods: Quantification of nucleated cells was approximated via reference gene primer amplification. The protocol was immunoSEQ multiplex PCR, while the TCRdb copy is restricted to in-frame clones and leaves out a portion. D and trimming come from the DNA, and the V and J calls and clone size come from that table. The sample consists of around 260,000 clones, 80% to 90% of them appearing once. The chain carries TRBV6-2 or TRBV6-3 and TRBJ2-1; 9 bases are a match to TRBD2. The sequenced material came from peripheral blood. The sequence was obtained from a woman aged 50 to 60 who had recovered from COVID-19. The CDR3 sequence is CASSYRTSVYNEQFF. Here the CDR3 DNA reads TGTGCCAGCAGTTACCGGACTAGCGTATACAATGAGCAGTTCTTC.